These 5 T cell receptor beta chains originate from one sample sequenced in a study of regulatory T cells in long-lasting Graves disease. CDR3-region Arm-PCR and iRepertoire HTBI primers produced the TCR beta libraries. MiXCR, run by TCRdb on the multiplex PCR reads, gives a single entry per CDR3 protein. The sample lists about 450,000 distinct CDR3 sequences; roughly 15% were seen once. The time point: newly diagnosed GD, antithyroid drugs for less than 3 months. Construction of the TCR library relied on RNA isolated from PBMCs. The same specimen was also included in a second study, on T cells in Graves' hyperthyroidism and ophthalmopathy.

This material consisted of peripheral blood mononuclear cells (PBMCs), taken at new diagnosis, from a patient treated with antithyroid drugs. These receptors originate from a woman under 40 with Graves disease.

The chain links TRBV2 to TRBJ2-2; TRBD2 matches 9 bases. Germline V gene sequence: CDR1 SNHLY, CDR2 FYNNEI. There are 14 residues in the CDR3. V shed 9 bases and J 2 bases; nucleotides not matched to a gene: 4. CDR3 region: CARTTSGNTGELFF. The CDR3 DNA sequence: TGTGCCAGGACGACTAGCGGAAACACCGGGGAGCTGTTTTTT.

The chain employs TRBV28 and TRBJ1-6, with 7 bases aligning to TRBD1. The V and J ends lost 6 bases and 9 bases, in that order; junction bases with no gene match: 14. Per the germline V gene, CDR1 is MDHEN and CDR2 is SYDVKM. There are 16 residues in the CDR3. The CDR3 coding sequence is TGTGCCAGCAGGAGCTCCGGGGAGGCAGGGGGTTCACCCCTCCACTTT. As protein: CASRSSGEAGGSPLHF. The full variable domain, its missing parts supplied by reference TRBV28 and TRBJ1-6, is DVKVTQSSRYLVKRTGEKVFLECVQDMDHENMFWYRQDPGLGLRLIYFSYDVKMKEKGDIPEGYSVSREKKERFSLILESASTNQTSMYLCASRSSGEAGGSPLHFGNGTRLTVT.

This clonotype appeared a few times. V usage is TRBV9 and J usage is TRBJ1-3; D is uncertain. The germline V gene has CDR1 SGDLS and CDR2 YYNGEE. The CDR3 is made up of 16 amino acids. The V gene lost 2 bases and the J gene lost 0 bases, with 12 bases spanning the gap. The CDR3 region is CASSVDGVPSGNTIYF. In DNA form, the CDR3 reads TGTGCCAGCAGCGTCGATGGGGTCCCCTCTGGAAACACCATATATTTT.

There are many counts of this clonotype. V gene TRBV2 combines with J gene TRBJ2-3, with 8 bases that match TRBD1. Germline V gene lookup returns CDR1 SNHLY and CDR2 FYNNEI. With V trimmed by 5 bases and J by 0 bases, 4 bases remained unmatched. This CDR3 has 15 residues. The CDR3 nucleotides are TGTGCCAGCAGTAACGACAGGGGCAGCACAGATACGCAGTATTTT. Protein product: CASSNDRGSTDTQYF.

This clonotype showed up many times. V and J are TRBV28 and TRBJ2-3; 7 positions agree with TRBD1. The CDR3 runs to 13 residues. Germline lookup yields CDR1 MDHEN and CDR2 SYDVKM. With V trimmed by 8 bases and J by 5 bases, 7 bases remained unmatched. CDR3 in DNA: TGTGCCAGCGGAGTCCAGGGGGTAGATACGCAGTATTTT. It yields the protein CASGVQGVDTQYF.